This entry is about one TCR beta chain. In TCRdb, the PCR reads were re-called with MiXCR into one record per CDR3 protein. Among fewer than 7,500 distinct CDR3 sequences, roughly 14% were seen once, and the ten largest hold approximately 15%. The data belong to a study of tumor-infiltrating lymphocytes in oesophageal squamous cell carcinoma. Germline assignment: CDR1 LNHDA and CDR2 SQIVND (reference sequence). The ends were cut back, 3 bases at V and 6 bases at J, with 12 bases in the middle. The CDR3 runs to 14 residues. The chain uses TRBV19 and TRBJ2-1, with D maybe TRBD1 (5 bases). Sequences were obtained from esophageal tumor tissue. This receptor was obtained from a male donor with esophageal squamous cell carcinoma. In DNA form, the CDR3 reads TGTGCCAGTAGTATGGGGCAGGGCGGCAATGAGCAGTTCTTC. Translating gives CASSMGQGGNEQFF. Drawing the rest from reference TRBV19 and TRBJ2-1, the complete variable domain is DGGITQSPKYLFRKEGQNVTLSCEQNLNHDAMYWYRQDPGQGLRLIYYSQIVNDFQKGDIAEGYSVSREKKESFPLTVTSAQKNPTAFYLCASSMGQGGNEQFFGPGTRLTVL.